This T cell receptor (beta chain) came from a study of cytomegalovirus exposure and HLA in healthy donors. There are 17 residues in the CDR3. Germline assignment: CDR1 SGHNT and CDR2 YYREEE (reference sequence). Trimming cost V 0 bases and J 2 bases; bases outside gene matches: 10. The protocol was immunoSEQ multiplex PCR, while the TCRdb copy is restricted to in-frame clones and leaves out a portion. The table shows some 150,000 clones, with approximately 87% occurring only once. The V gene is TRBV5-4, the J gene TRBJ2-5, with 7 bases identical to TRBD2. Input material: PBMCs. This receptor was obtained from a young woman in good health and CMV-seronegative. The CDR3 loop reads CASSLGPQRGSQETQYF. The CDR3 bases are TGTGCCAGCAGCTTGGGGCCTCAGCGGGGAAGTCAAGAGACCCAGTACTTC.